This TCR beta chain was recovered during a study of radiation and T cells in renal cell carcinoma. V lost 4 bases and J lost 0, with 13 bases in between. In germline, CDR1 is SGHTS, CDR2 YDEGEE. This CDR3 comprises 15 residues. Profiling relied on immunoSEQ multiplex PCR, and the TCRdb table lists in-frame clones only, not all of them. The table lists 160,000 or so clones, roughly 87% of them singletons. Documented time point: blood 2 weeks post-SBRT. Treatment noted: 15 Gy SBRT to primary tumor, nephrectomy 4 weeks later. The specimen comprised blood, sampled from a patient whose treatment included radiotherapy and nephrectomy. This clonotype was obtained from a woman aged 45-59 years with renal cell carcinoma. The rearrangement uses TRBV5-8 and TRBJ1-1; D is unresolved. CDR3 nucleotides: TGTGCCAGCAGCCCATTCGGGCAGATGAACACTGAAGCTTTCTTT. Translated, it gives CASSPFGQMNTEAFF.